This TCR beta chain was sequenced for a study of blood T cell repertoires in COVID-19. Background on the study: Whether acute or convalescent, the COVID-19 samples came from the United States, Italy and Spain. PBMCs, B-cell-depleted T cells, or T cells were the source of the cDNA or gDNA that made up the material.

The CDR3 covers 13 residues. Germline-derived CDR1 and CDR2 are MNHEY and SVGAGI. V gave up 6 bases and J gave up 3 bases, with 9 bases separating them. Produced via immunoSEQ multiplex PCR; TCRdb's table is partial and in-frame only. The repertoire holds 100,000 to 130,000 clones, about nine tenths seen once, with around 2% in the top ten. Material for sequencing was peripheral blood. This chain uses TRBV6-5 with TRBJ1-3; D perhaps matches TRBD1 (5 bases). This sequence originates from a human donor in a cohort sampled during active COVID-19. The CDR3 loop reads CASRDTFGNTIYF. The CDR3 DNA sequence: TGTGCCAGCAGGGACACTTTTGGAAACACCATATATTTT.